Below, 25 T cell receptor beta chains from the same sample are listed, as sequenced in a study of cytomegalovirus exposure and HLA in healthy donors. PCR involved 60 Vbeta and 13 Jbeta primers. Clones were read by immunoSEQ multiplex PCR, and TCRdb kept only the in-frame ones, dropping some. The sample has roughly 200,000 clones, approximately 80% seen once; the top ten hold about 2.4%. Material for sequencing was PBMCs. These receptors came from a man in his 60s in good health and CMV-seronegative.

This sequence joins TRBV7-2 and TRBJ2-2, with TRBD1 matching 9 bases. The CDR3 contains 16 residues. V was clipped by 2 bases and J by 4 bases; unmatched bases: 5. CDR1 is SGHTA and CDR2 is FQGNSA in the germline V gene. DNA for the CDR3: TGTGCCAGCAGCTTAAGGACAGGGGCGTCCACCGGGGAGCTGTTTTTT. Amino acids: CASSLRTGASTGELFF.

The chain carries TRBV9 and TRBJ2-3, with 7 bases aligning to TRBD1. Losses at the gene ends were 0 bases for V and 0 bases for J; bases not matched to a gene: 10. Germline values: CDR1 SGDLS, CDR2 YYNGEE. This CDR3 has 18 residues. CDR3 loop: CASSVGQGLRTSTDTQYF. CDR3 DNA sequence: TGTGCCAGCAGCGTAGGACAGGGCCTGCGAACTAGCACAGATACGCAGTATTTT.

The chain couples TRBV29-1 to TRBJ1-2; no clear D. This CDR3 is 14 amino acids long. Trimming cost V 3 bases and J 2 bases, with 13 bases left between them. Germline V lookup: CDR1 SQVTM, CDR2 ANQGSEA. DNA for the CDR3: TGCAGCGTTGATTTTGCAGATATGAACTATGGCTACACCTTC. This encodes CSVDFADMNYGYTF.

This clone was counted only a few times. The chain carries TRBV19 and TRBJ2-5; D unclear. Germline V gene sequence: CDR1 LNHDA, CDR2 SQIVND (reference sequence). The CDR3 runs 12 residues. V was clipped by 10 bases and J by 1 base, with 10 bases between them. The CDR3 region is CATSRSQETQYF. The DNA for the CDR3 is TGTGCCACGAGCCGATCCCAAGAGACCCAGTACTTC.

This chain connects TRBV6-5 to TRBJ1-1; weak D call: TRBD1 (5 bases). The CDR3 consists of 13 residues. V gave up 2 bases and J gave up 7 bases, with 11 bases separating them. Germline lookup yields CDR1 MNHEY and CDR2 SVGAGI. In DNA form, the CDR3 reads TGTGCCAGCAGTTACCTGCAGGGAATTGAAGCTTTCTTT. It encodes CASSYLQGIEAFF.

This rearrangement joins TRBV29-1 to TRBJ2-1; D remains unclear. The CDR3 has 13 amino acids. Germline loops: CDR1 SQVTM, CDR2 ANQGSEA. V dropped 4 bases and J dropped 0 bases, with 7 bases sitting between them. The CDR3 sequence: CSVARSSYNEQFF. In nucleotides, the CDR3 is TGCAGCGTTGCTCGGAGCTCCTACAATGAGCAGTTCTTC.

The V call is TRBV19, the J call TRBJ2-1, with D possibly matching TRBD2 (5 bases). This CDR3 is 15 amino acids long. Trimming took off 4 bases at V and 0 bases at J, with 10 bases between the two ends. The germline V gene has CDR1 LNHDA and CDR2 SQIVND (reference sequence). CDR3 amino acids: CASSTEAVSYNEQFF. CDR3 DNA sequence: TGTGCCAGTAGTACGGAAGCGGTCTCCTACAATGAGCAGTTCTTC.

The rearrangement links TRBV5-1 to TRBJ1-6, with 12 positions matching TRBD1. Trimming at V came to 1 base and at J to 9 bases, leaving 11 bases not matched to a gene. This CDR3 comprises 18 residues. Germline values: CDR1 SGHRS, CDR2 YFSETQ. The CDR3 coding sequence is TGCGCCAGCAGCTTGTTGCCGGGACAGGGGGCTCGGGCTTCACCCCTCCACTTT. Its translation is CASSLLPGQGARASPLHF.

The chain couples TRBV9 to TRBJ1-2; 9 positions agree with TRBD1. Losses at the gene ends were 4 bases for V and 5 bases for J; bases not matched to a gene: 9. The CDR3 runs 15 residues. Germline lookup yields CDR1 SGDLS and CDR2 YYNGEE. The CDR3 spells CASSSRQGVEYGYTF. The CDR3 nucleotides read TGTGCCAGCAGCTCCCGACAGGGGGTAGAGTATGGCTACACCTTC.

This chain joins TRBV7-6 and TRBJ2-5, with D possibly TRBD1 on 5 matching bases. Germline V gene sequence: CDR1 SGHVS, CDR2 FNYEAQ. Trimming removed 5 bases from V and 4 bases from J, with 20 bases in between. CDR3 size: 16 residues. The CDR3 coding sequence is TGTGCCAGCAGCCCCTTAGTTGGTAGGGGTCCAGAGACCCAGTACTTC. This gives the protein CASSPLVGRGPETQYF.

This clone occurred a few times. J is TRBJ2-2 and V is TRBV6-1; 12 bases match TRBD2. This CDR3 has 17 residues. Trimming took 4 bases from V and 8 from J; bases not matched to a gene: 11. The germline V gene encodes CDR1 MNHNS and CDR2 SASEGT. The chain's CDR3 is CASSVNLPGLAGGELFF. The CDR3 bases are TGTGCCAGCAGTGTGAACCTACCCGGACTAGCGGGGGGGGAGCTGTTTTTT.

This sequence joins TRBV10-1 and TRBJ1-1; D is unresolved. This CDR3 spans 14 amino acids. Germline CDR1 reads WNHNN; CDR2 reads SYGVQD (reference sequence). V lost 0 bases and J 1 base, leaving 6 bases between the germline ends. The CDR3 DNA sequence: TGCGCCAGCAGTGAGTCCTTGGCGAACACTGAAGCTTTCTTT. Translation gives CASSESLANTEAFF.

The CDR3 reads CASSLGRESEQFF. The CDR3 DNA reads as TGTGCCAGCAGCTTAGGGCGGGAGAGTGAGCAGTTCTTC. This sequence joins TRBV7-6 and TRBJ2-1; 7 nucleotides align to TRBD2. The CDR3 runs 13 residues. V shed 1 base, J shed 9 bases, and the junction held 3 bases outside the gene matches. Germline CDR1 and CDR2: SGHVS and FNYEAQ.

The chain combines TRBV6-6 with TRBJ2-3, with 10 bases matching TRBD2. The length of the CDR3 is 15 residues. Germline CDR1 reads MNHNY; CDR2 reads SVGAGI (reference sequence). Trimming removed 5 bases from V and 3 bases from J; junction bases left unmatched: 5. CDR3: CASSQLAGVTDTQYF. The CDR3 DNA follows: TGTGCCAGCAGTCAGCTAGCGGGAGTAACAGATACGCAGTATTTT.

This clone was observed once. V and J are TRBV29-1 and TRBJ2-7, with 7 bases identical to TRBD2. The germline CDR1 and CDR2 sequences are SQVTM and ANQGSEA. The CDR3 runs 12 residues. V lost 5 bases, J lost 2 bases, and 3 bases stayed unmatched. The CDR3 sequence is CSVREGTYEQYF. The CDR3 DNA follows: TGCAGCGTTAGGGAGGGGACCTACGAGCAGTACTTC.

The CDR3 sequence: CAWSVSRDYGYTF. The CDR3 nucleotides read TGTGCCTGGAGTGTTAGCCGGGACTATGGCTACACCTTC. The chain is built from TRBV30 and TRBJ1-2; D unclear. The germline gives CDR1 GTSNPN, CDR2 SVGIG (reference sequence). CDR3 length equals 13 residues. V was trimmed by 0 bases and J by 3 bases, leaving 8 bases between them. Full variable domain (remainder filled in from reference TRBV30 and TRBJ1-2): SQTIHQWPATLVQPVGSPLSLECTVEGTSNPNLYWYRQAAGRGLQLLFYSVGIGQISSEVPQNLSASRPQDRQFILSSKKLLLSDSGFYLCAWSVSRDYGYTFGSGTRLTVV.

The gene calls are TRBV6-4 and TRBJ2-2; the match to TRBD2 covers 8 bases. This CDR3 spans 15 amino acids. Germline V gene data show CDR1 as MRHNA and CDR2 as SNTAGT. V was pared by 4 bases and J by 4 bases, with 5 bases of the junction left unmatched. In nucleotides, the CDR3 is TGTGCCAGCAGTGCAGGGGCGGGAGGCACCGGGGAGCTGTTTTTT. As protein: CASSAGAGGTGELFF.

The V call is TRBV9, the J call TRBJ2-7, with D possibly matching TRBD1 (5 bases). This CDR3 comprises 14 residues. V dropped 4 bases and J dropped 0 bases, with 11 bases sitting between them. Germline V gene lookup returns CDR1 SGDLS and CDR2 YYNGEE. CDR3 bases: TGTGCCAGCAGCCTACGACAGAGCTCCTACGAGCAGTACTTC. Translated, it gives CASSLRQSSYEQYF.

The CDR3 DNA sequence: TGCGCCAGCAGTGAGCCCCGGGACAGGGGGTACAATGAGCAGTTCTTC. Translation: CASSEPRDRGYNEQFF. The V call is TRBV10-1, the J call TRBJ2-1; TRBD1 agrees at 11 bases. The CDR3 contains 16 residues. Germline CDR1 is WNHNN and CDR2 is SYGVQD (reference sequence). V lost 2 bases to trimming and J lost 4 bases; unmatched junction nucleotides: 4.

The chain carries TRBV7-2 and TRBJ2-1; perhaps TRBD1 as D (6 bases). There are 17 residues in the CDR3. Germline assignment: CDR1 SGHTA and CDR2 FQGNSA. V dropped 2 bases and J dropped 5 bases, with 19 bases sitting between them. The CDR3 DNA reads TGTGCCAGCAGCTTAATCCACCAGTTAAGGGGGAACAATGAGCAGTTCTTC. Encoded protein: CASSLIHQLRGNNEQFF.

The J gene is TRBJ1-1, the V gene TRBV4-1; possible D gene TRBD1, 6 bases. Germline V gene sequence: CDR1 MGHRA, CDR2 YSYEKL. The CDR3 totals 14 residues. Trimming pared 4 bases from V and 11 bases from J, leaving 20 bases between. The chain's CDR3 is CASSPELRGLRAFF. CDR3 DNA: TGCGCCAGCAGCCCAGAACTCAGGGGACTAAGGGCTTTCTTT.

The chain has TRBV5-4 and TRBJ2-3; 9 bases map to TRBD2. The germline V gene encodes CDR1 SGHNT and CDR2 YYREEE (reference sequence). The CDR3 is made up of 16 amino acids. The V segment lost 3 bases and the J segment 5 bases; nucleotides outside the gene matches: 10. Here the CDR3 reads CASSSGLAGGIDTQYF. CDR3 sequence (DNA): TGTGCCAGCAGCTCGGGACTAGCAGGAGGGATAGATACGCAGTATTTT.

The chain has TRBV4-3 and TRBJ2-3, with D uncertain. Germline CDR1 is LGHNA and CDR2 is YSLEER. The V end lost 0 bases, the J end lost 4 bases, and 20 bases lay between the germline ends. The CDR3 is made up of 18 amino acids. The CDR3 region is CASSQELPSSVGADTQYF. The CDR3 region has the DNA TGCGCCAGCAGCCAAGAGCTCCCGAGCAGCGTGGGTGCAGATACGCAGTATTTT.

The rearrangement joins TRBV14 to TRBJ2-5; 8 bases fit TRBD2. Germline assignment: CDR1 SGHDN and CDR2 FVKESK. The trim removed 1 base at V and 5 bases at J, leaving 6 bases unmatched. The CDR3 length is 15 residues. CDR3: CASSQGKREWETQYF. The CDR3 DNA follows: TGTGCCAGCAGCCAAGGGAAGCGGGAGTGGGAGACCCAGTACTTC.

The CDR3 loop is CASSAFLLADYEQYF. In nucleotides, the CDR3 is TGTGCCAGCAGCGCCTTTTTACTAGCGGACTACGAGCAGTACTTC. The chain joins TRBV11-2 to TRBJ2-7; TRBD2 aligns across 8 bases. Germline CDR1 reads SGHAT; CDR2 reads FQNNGV. CDR3 length equals 15 residues. V lost 5 bases and J lost 3; bases outside the gene matches: 9.